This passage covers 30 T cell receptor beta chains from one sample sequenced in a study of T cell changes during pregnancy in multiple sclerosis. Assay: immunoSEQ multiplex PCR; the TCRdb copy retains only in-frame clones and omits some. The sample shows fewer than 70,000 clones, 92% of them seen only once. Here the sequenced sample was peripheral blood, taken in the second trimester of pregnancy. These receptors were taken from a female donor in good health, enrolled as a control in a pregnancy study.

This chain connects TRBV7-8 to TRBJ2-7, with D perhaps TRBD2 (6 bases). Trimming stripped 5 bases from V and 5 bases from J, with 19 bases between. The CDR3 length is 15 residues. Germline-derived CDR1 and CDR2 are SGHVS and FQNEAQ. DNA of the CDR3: TGTGCCAGCAGCCCTGGGACCGGGAGTGGTAACGAGCAGTACTTC. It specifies CASSPGTGSGNEQYF.

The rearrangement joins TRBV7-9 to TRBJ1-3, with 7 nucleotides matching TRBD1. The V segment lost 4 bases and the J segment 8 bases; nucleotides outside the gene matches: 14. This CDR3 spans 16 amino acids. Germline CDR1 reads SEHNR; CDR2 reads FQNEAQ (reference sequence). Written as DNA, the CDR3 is TGTGCCAGCAGCTACTTCCGGGACAGCTTACCACACACCATATATTTT. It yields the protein CASSYFRDSLPHTIYF.

The CDR3 here is CAGHAGTGLYF. The CDR3 DNA follows: TGCGCCGGTCATGCTGGGACAGGTTTGTATTTT. The chain links TRBV4-1 to TRBJ2-3, with 8 bases that match TRBD1. V shed 11 bases, J shed 14 bases, and the junction held 12 bases outside the gene matches. The CDR3 sequence is 11 residues long. Germline V lookup: CDR1 MGHRA, CDR2 YSYEKL.

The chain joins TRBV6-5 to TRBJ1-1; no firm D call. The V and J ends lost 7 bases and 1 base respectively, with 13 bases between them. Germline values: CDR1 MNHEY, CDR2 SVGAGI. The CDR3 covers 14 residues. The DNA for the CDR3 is TGTGCCAGCACTACCCCGCGGGGGAACACTGAAGCTTTCTTT. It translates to CASTTPRGNTEAFF.

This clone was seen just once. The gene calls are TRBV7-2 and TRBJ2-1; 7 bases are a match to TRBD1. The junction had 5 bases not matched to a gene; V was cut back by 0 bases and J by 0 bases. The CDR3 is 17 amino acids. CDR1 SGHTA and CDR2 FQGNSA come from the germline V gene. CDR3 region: CASSLAGTVSSYNEQFF. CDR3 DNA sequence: TGTGCCAGCAGCTTAGCGGGGACAGTTAGCTCCTACAATGAGCAGTTCTTC.

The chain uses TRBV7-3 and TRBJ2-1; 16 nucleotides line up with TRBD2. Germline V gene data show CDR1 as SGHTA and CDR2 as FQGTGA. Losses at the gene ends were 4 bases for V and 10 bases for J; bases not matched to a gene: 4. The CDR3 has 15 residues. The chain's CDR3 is CASSSEGLAGGEQFF. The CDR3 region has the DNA TGTGCCAGCAGCTCCGAGGGACTAGCGGGAGGGGAGCAGTTCTTC.

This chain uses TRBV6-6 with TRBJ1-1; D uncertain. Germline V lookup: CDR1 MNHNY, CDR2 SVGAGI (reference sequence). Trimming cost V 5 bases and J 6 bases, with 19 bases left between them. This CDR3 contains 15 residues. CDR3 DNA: TGTGCCAGCAGTATGCTAATGGTAGCGAGGCCTGAAGCTTTCTTT. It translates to CASSMLMVARPEAFF.

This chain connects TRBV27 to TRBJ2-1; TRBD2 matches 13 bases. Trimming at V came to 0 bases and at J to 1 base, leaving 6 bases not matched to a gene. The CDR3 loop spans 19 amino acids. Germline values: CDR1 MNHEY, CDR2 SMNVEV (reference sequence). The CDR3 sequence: CASSLSIRTSGSSYNEQFF. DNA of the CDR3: TGTGCCAGCAGTTTATCGATCAGGACTAGCGGGAGTTCCTACAATGAGCAGTTCTTC.

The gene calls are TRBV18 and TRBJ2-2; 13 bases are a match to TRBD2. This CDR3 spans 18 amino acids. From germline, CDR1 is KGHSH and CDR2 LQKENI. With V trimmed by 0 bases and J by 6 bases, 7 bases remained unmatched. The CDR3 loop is CASSPPGTSGANPGELFF. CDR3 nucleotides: TGTGCCAGCTCACCACCCGGGACTAGCGGGGCAAATCCCGGGGAGCTGTTTTTT.

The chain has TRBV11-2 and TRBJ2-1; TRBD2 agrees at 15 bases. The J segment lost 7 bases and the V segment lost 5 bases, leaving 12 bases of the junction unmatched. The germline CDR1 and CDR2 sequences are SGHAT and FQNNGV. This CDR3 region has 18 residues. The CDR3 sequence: CASSPSRTSGRAGNEQFF. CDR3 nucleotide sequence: TGTGCCAGCAGCCCCAGCAGGACTAGCGGGAGGGCAGGTAATGAGCAGTTCTTC.

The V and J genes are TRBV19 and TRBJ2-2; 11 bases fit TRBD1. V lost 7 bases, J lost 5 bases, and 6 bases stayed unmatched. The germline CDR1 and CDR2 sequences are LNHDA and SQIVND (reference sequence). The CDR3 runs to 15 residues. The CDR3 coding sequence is TGTGCCAGTAAACCGGACAGGGGGCTTACCGGGGAGCTGTTTTTT. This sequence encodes CASKPDRGLTGELFF.

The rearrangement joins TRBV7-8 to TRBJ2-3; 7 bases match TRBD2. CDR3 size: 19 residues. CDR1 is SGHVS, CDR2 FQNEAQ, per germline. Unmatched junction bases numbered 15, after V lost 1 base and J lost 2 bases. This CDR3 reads CASSLELGGRNPPTDTQYF. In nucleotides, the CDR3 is TGTGCCAGCAGCTTAGAGCTGGGCGGGAGAAACCCCCCCACAGATACGCAGTATTTT.

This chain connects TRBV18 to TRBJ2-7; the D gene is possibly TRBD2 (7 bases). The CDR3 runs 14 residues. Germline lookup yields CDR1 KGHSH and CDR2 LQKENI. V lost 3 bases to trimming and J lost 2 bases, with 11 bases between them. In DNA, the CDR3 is TGTGCCAGCTCACCTGGGGGGGCCCCCTACGAGCAGTACTTC. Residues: CASSPGGAPYEQYF.

The chain's CDR3 is CASSPDTDTQYF. Here the CDR3 DNA reads TGTGCCAGCAGTCCAGACACAGATACGCAGTATTTT. The gene calls are TRBV7-9 and TRBJ2-3; D gene uncertain. The CDR3 is made up of 12 amino acids. Germline lookup yields CDR1 SEHNR and CDR2 FQNEAQ (reference sequence). V was trimmed by 6 bases and J by 2 bases, leaving 6 bases between them. The whole variable domain, filled in from reference TRBV7-9 and TRBJ2-3, reads DTGVSQNPRHKITKRGQNVTFRCDPISEHNRLYWYRQTLGQGPEFLTYFQNEAQLEKSRLLSDRFSAERPKGSFSTLEIQRTEQGDSAMYLCASSPDTDTQYFGPGTRLTVL.

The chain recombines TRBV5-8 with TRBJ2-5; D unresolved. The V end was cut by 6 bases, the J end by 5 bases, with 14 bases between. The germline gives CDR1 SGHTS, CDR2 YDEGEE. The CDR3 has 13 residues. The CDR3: CASTYTAQETQYF. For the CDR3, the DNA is TGTGCCAGCACTTATACCGCCCAGGAGACCCAGTACTTC.

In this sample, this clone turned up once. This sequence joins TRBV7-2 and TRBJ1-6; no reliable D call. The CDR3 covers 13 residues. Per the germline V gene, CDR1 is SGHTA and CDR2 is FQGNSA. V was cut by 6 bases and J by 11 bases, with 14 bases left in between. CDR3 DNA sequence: TGTGCCAGCAGAGAGGGCGGCTCTCCACCCCTCCACTTT. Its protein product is CASREGGSPPLHF.

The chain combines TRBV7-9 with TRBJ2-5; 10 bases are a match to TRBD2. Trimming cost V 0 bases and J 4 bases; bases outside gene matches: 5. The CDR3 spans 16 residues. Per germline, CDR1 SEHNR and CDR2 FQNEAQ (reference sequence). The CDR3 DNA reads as TGTGCCAGCAGCTTAGCCCGCCAGCGGGGGGGAGAGACCCAGTACTTC. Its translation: CASSLARQRGGETQYF.

For the CDR3, the DNA is TGCAGCGTTGACGGGCCGGGAGTAGCTTTCTTT. It is translated as CSVDGPGVAFF. The chain recombines TRBV29-1 with TRBJ1-1; D is undetermined. Germline-derived CDR1 and CDR2 are SQVTM and ANQGSEA. CDR3 length equals 11 residues. V shed 3 bases and J shed 10 bases, with 12 bases lying between them.

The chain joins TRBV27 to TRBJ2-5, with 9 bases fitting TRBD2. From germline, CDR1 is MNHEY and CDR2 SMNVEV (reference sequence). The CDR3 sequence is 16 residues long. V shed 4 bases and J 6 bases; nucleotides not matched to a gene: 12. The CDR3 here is CASSSPLSGTSQTQYF. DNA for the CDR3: TGTGCCAGCAGTTCCCCCCTGTCCGGGACTAGCCAGACCCAGTACTTC.

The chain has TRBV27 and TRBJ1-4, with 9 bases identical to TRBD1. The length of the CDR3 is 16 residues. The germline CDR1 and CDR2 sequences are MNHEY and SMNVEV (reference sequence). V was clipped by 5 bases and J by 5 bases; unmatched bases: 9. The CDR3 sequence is CASSPSYRGLNEKLFF. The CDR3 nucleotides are TGTGCCAGCAGTCCATCCTACAGGGGGCTAAATGAAAAACTGTTTTTT. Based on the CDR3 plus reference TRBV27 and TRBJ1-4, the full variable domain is EAQVTQNPRYLITVTGKKLTVTCSQNMNHEYMSWYRQDPGLGLRQIYYSMNVEVTDKGDVPEGYKVSRKEKRNFPLILESPSPNQTSLYFCASSPSYRGLNEKLFFGSGTQLSVL.

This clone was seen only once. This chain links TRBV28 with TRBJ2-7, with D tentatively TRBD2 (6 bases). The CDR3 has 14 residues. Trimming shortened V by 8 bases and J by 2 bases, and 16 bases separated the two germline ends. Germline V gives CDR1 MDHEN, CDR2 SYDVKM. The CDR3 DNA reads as TGTGCCAGCGGGATCGCTAGCGCCGCCTACGAGCAGTACTTC. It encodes CASGIASAAYEQYF.

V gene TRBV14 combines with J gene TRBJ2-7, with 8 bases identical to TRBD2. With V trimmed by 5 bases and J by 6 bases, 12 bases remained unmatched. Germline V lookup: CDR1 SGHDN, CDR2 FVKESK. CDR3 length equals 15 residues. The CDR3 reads CASSTPAGAVGEQYF. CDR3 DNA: TGTGCCAGCAGCACCCCAGCGGGAGCGGTCGGCGAGCAGTACTTC.

The CDR3 nucleotides are TGTGCCAGCACGCAGGGCTTTCCCTACGAGCAGTACTTC. Translated, it gives CASTQGFPYEQYF. J is TRBJ2-7 and V is TRBV28; possibly TRBD1 for D (5 bases). The CDR3 length is 13 residues. Trimming left V 7 bases short and J 2 bases short, with 12 bases between. Per germline, CDR1 MDHEN and CDR2 SYDVKM.

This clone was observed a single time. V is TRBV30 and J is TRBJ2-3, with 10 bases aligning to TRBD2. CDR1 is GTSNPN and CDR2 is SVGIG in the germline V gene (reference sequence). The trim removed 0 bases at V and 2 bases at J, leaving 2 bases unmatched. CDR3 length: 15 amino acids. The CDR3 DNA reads TGTGCCTGGAGTGTCGGGACTAGCGACACAGATACGCAGTATTTT. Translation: CAWSVGTSDTDTQYF. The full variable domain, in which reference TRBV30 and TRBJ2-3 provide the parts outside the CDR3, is SQTIHQWPATLVQPVGSPLSLECTVEGTSNPNLYWYRQAAGRGLQLLFYSVGIGQISSEVPQNLSASRPQDRQFILSSKKLLLSDSGFYLCAWSVGTSDTDTQYFGPGTRLTVL.

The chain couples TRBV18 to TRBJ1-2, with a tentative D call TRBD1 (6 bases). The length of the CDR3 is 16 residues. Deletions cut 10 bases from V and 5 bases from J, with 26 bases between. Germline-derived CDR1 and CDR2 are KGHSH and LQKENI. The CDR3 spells CATTEAGGSGTYGYTF. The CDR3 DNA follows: TGTGCCACCACCGAGGCGGGGGGCTCTGGGACTTATGGCTACACCTTC.

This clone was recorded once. The CDR3 DNA follows: TGCGCCAGCAGTTTTACTAGCGGTGAGCCCCAAGAGACCCAGTACTTC. This gives the protein CASSFTSGEPQETQYF. V usage is TRBV5-1 and J usage is TRBJ2-5; 8 bases match TRBD2. Unmatched junction bases numbered 10, after V lost 5 bases and J lost 1 base. The CDR3 covers 16 residues. Germline CDR1 SGHRS, CDR2 YFSETQ.

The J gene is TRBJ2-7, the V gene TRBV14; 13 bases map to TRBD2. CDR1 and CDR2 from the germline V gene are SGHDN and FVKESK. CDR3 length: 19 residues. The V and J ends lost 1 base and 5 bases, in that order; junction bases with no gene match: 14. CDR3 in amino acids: CASSQGPGLAGPLHDEQYF. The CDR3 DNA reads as TGTGCCAGCAGCCAAGGACCGGGACTAGCGGGACCCCTTCACGACGAGCAGTACTTC. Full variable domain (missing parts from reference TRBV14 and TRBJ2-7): EAGVTQFPSHSVIEKGQTVTLRCDPISGHDNLYWYRRVMGKEIKFLLHFVKESKQDESGMPNNRFLAERTGGTYSTLKVQPAELEDSGVYFCASSQGPGLAGPLHDEQYFGPGTRLTVT.

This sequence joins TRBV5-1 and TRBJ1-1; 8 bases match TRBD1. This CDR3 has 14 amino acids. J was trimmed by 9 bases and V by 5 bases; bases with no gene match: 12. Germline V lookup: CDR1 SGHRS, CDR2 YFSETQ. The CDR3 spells CASRHRTGTGKAFF. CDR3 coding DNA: TGCGCCAGCAGGCACCGGACAGGGACTGGGAAAGCTTTCTTT.

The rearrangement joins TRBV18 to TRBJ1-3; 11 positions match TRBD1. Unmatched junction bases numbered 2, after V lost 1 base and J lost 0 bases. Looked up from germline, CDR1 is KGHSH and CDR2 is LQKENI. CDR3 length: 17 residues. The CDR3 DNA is TGTGCCAGCTCACCACGGGACAGGGGGTTCTCTGGAAACACCATATATTTT. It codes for CASSPRDRGFSGNTIYF.

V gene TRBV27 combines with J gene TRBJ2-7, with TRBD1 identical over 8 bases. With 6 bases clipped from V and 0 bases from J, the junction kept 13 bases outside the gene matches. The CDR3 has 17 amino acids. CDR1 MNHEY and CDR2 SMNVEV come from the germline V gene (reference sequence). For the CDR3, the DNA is TGTGCCAGCAGAAGAAGTGGACAGGGAACTGCCTCCTACGAGCAGTACTTC. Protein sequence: CASRRSGQGTASYEQYF.